Listed below are T cell receptor beta chains from one sample, sequenced in a study of CD8 T cells in Susac syndrome. TCRdb reanalysed the immunoSEQ multiplex PCR reads using MiXCR and keeps one entry per CDR3 protein. The sample contains roughly 100,000 distinct CDR3 sequences, around 94% of which appear only once. The specimen sequenced was CD4+ T cells from PBMCs. The receptors come from a human donor with Susac syndrome. The CDR3 runs from the conserved cysteine through the conserved F or W. Each record gives: J gene, D gene, clone size, V gene, CDR3 protein, CDR3 DNA. D genes are given only for firm matches. The listing skips clone size in some rows; elsewhere it reads once, few, many or a size class.

TRBJ1-6 - - TRBV7-8 CASSDNSPLHF TGTGCCAGCAGCGATAATTCACCCCTCCACTTT
TRBJ2-3 TRBD2 - TRBV20-1 CSAPPTGGGTRTDTQYF TGCAGTGCTCCACCCACCGGCGGGGGGACACGCACAGATACGCAGTATTTT
TRBJ2-3 TRBD2 - TRBV11-2 CASSLFSGGLGTDTQYF TGTGCCAGCAGCTTATTTTCGGGGGGGCTGGGCACAGATACGCAGTATTTT
TRBJ2-5 - - TRBV6-2/TRBV6-3 CASSYGVTTQETQYF TGTGCCAGCAGTTACGGCGTCACCACCCAAGAGACCCAGTACTTC
TRBJ2-2 - - TRBV5-4 CASTPPGRGTGELFF TGTGCCAGCACCCCGCCAGGGCGCGGCACCGGGGAGCTGTTTTTT
TRBJ2-7 - - TRBV3-1 CASSQAGYEQYF TGTGCCAGCAGCCAAGCAGGCTACGAGCAGTACTTC
TRBJ1-1 - - TRBV30 CAWKVLTLEDTEAFF TGTGCCTGGAAGGTCCTGACCCTGGAAGATACTGAAGCTTTCTTT
TRBJ2-7 - - TRBV9 CASSVALETPIHEQYF TGTGCCAGCAGCGTAGCATTGGAGACTCCAATCCACGAGCAGTACTTC
TRBJ2-5 - - TRBV3-1 CASSPEQETQYF TGTGCCAGCAGCCCCGAGCAAGAGACCCAGTACTTC
TRBJ2-7 - - TRBV14 CASSREALFDSYEQYF TGTGCCAGCAGCCGAGAGGCCTTATTCGATTCCTACGAGCAGTACTTC
TRBJ1-1 - - TRBV5-4 CASSFPGPKNTEAFF TGTGCCAGCAGTTTTCCGGGACCAAAGAACACTGAAGCTTTCTTT
TRBJ1-4 - - TRBV20-1 CSARANAREKLFF TGCAGTGCTAGAGCGAACGCGAGGGAAAAACTGTTTTTT
TRBJ2-5 - - TRBV10-2 CASSESRTQYF TGCGCCAGCAGTGAGTCAAGGACCCAGTACTTC
TRBJ1-2 - - TRBV14 CASSQAPGGPYGYTF TGTGCCAGCAGCCAAGCCCCCGGCGGACCTTATGGCTACACCTTC
TRBJ1-5 - - TRBV12-3/TRBV12-4 CASSFLGADQPQHF TGTGCCAGCAGTTTTTTGGGGGCTGATCAGCCCCAGCATTTT
TRBJ1-2 - - TRBV10-3 CAISEPAGALGYTF TGTGCCATCAGTGAGCCTGCCGGGGCCCTTGGCTACACCTTC
TRBJ2-7 TRBD1 - TRBV30 CAWNPLDRGEQYF TGTGCCTGGAACCCCTTGGACAGGGGCGAGCAGTACTTC
TRBJ2-1 TRBD2 - TRBV20-1 CSARDMSGGAGNEQFF TGCAGTGCTAGAGATATGAGCGGGGGGGCGGGGAATGAGCAGTTCTTC
TRBJ2-2 - - TRBV25-1 CASSRLAGELFF TGTGCCAGCAGTCGACTAGCCGGGGAGCTGTTTTTT
TRBJ2-5 TRBD2 - TRBV2 CASSEIAGVETQYF TGTGCCAGCAGTGAGATAGCGGGGGTGGAGACCCAGTACTTC
TRBJ2-3 TRBD1 once TRBV30 CAWSSGTGGDTQYF TGTGCCTGGTCCTCCGGGACAGGGGGAGATACGCAGTATTTT
TRBJ1-1 - once TRBV2 CASQFDGSPEAFF TGTGCCAGCCAATTTGACGGATCGCCTGAAGCTTTCTTT
TRBJ1-6 TRBD1 once TRBV7-9 CASGATGIDSPLHF TGTGCCAGCGGTGCGACAGGGATTGATTCACCCCTCCACTTT
TRBJ2-3 - - TRBV9 CASSATVGGTSTDTQYF TGTGCCAGCAGCGCGACGGTTGGCGGCACTAGCACAGATACGCAGTATTTT
TRBJ2-7 - - TRBV5-1 CASSSHGEQYF TGCGCCAGCAGCTCCCACGGAGAGCAGTACTTC
TRBJ2-1 TRBD2 - TRBV12-3/TRBV12-4 CASSLGRAGGSYNEQFF TGTGCCAGCAGTTTAGGAAGGGCGGGGGGGTCCTACAATGAGCAGTTCTTC